Given below is one T cell receptor beta chain in context. Its cognate antigen is unknown. The study ran its PCR with 60 Vbeta and 13 Jbeta primers. The data were produced by immunoSEQ multiplex PCR, yet TCRdb's version contains in-frame clones alone and is incomplete. The sample holds 130,000 or so clones, less than 80% seen once. This sample stems from a study of cytomegalovirus exposure and HLA in healthy donors. Study-level points and caveats: With DRB1 most and HLA-C fewest, TCR association rates differed between HLA loci in a later analysis.

CDR3 length: 14 amino acids. Germline CDR1 and CDR2: MNHNS and SASEGT. Trimming took 2 bases from V and 3 from J, leaving 11 bases between them. V and J are TRBV6-1 and TRBJ2-7; D remains ambiguous. The specimen sequenced was PBMCs. The TCR was taken from a man in his forties in good health and CMV-seropositive. The CDR3 region is CASSEPGFLYEQYF. The CDR3 nucleotides read TGTGCCAGCAGTGAACCAGGCTTCCTCTACGAGCAGTACTTC.